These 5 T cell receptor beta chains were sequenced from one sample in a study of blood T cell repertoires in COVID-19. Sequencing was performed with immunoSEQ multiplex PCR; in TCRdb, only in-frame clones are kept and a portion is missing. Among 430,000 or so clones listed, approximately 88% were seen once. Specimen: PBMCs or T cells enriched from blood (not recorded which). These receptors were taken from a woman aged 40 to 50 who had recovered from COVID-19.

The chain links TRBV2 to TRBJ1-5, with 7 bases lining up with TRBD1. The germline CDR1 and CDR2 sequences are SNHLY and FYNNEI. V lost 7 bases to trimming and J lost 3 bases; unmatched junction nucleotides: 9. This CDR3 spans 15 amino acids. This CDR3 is CASNRQGNYNQPQHF. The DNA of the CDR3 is TGTGCCAGCAACCGACAGGGAAATTACAATCAGCCCCAGCATTTT.

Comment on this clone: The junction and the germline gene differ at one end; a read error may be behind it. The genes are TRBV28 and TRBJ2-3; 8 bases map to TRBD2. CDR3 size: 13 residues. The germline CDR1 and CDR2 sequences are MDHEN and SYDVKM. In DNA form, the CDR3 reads TGTGCCAGCAGTTTATCGGCTAGCGGGCAAGAGAATTTT. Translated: CASSLSASGQENF.

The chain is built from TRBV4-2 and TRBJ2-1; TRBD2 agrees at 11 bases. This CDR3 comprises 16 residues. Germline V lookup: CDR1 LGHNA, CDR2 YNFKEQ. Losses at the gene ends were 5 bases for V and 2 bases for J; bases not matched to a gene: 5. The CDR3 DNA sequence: TGTGCCAGCAGCGCTATAGCGGGAGGGCCCTACAATGAGCAGTTCTTC. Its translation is CASSAIAGGPYNEQFF.

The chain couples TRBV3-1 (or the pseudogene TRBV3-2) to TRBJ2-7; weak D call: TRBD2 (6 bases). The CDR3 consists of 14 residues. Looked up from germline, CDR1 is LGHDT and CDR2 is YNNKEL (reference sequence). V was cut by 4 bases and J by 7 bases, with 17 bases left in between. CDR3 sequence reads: CASSLQGDREEQYF. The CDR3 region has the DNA TGTGCCAGCAGCCTCCAAGGGGATCGGGAGGAGCAGTACTTC.

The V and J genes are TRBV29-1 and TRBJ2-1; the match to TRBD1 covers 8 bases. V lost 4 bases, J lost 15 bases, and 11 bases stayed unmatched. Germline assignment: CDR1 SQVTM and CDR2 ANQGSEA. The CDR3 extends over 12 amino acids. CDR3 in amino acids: CSVGREDRVRFF. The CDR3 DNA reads TGCAGCGTTGGTAGGGAGGACAGGGTACGGTTCTTC.